This T cell receptor (beta chain) was identified during a study of T cells in localized non-small cell lung cancer. Study-level results: Appearing in adjacent lung were a median 57 of the top 100 tumor clones.

Measured with immunoSEQ multiplex PCR; TCRdb has only the in-frame clones, and not every one. The sample contains about 57,000 clones, approximately 90% of which appear only once. The CDR3 is made up of 16 amino acids. The germline gives CDR1 MNHEY, CDR2 SMNVEV (reference sequence). V shed 2 bases, J shed 6 bases, and the junction held 5 bases outside the gene matches. Concerning this clone: The antigen is not known.

The starting material was peripheral blood, obtained before any cancer treatment. The receptor comes from a man aged 35-69 years with stage I lung adenocarcinoma. The rearrangement links TRBV27 to TRBJ2-1, with 12 bases that match TRBD2. CDR3 DNA sequence: TGTGCCAGCAGTTTACTAGCGGGAGGGAATACCAATGAGCAGTTCTTC. Protein product: CASSLLAGGNTNEQFF.